This T cell receptor beta chain is drawn from a study of cytomegalovirus exposure and HLA in healthy donors. Study findings and constraints: Previous analysis showed most TCR beta V segments were productive about 87% or about 30% of the time. Specificity of three CMV-associated chains for CMV antigens was verified in vitro.

PCR amplification relied on 60 Vbeta primers (plus 13 Jbeta primers). Assay: immunoSEQ multiplex PCR; the TCRdb copy retains only in-frame clones and omits some. This table has roughly 180,000 clones, approximately 81% appearing once. CDR3 length equals 13 residues. The germline V gene encodes CDR1 SNHLY and CDR2 FYNNEI. Between the trimmed V and J ends, which lost 10 bases and 1 base, there was a span of 13 bases. As concerns this clone: The target antigen is unknown.

The sequenced sample was PBMCs. The chain employs TRBV2 and TRBJ1-1; D call uncertain. The receptor comes from a male donor in good health and CMV-seronegative. The DNA of the CDR3 is TGTGCCACTGAATCGGCGGGGAACACTGAAGCTTTCTTT. It translates to CATESAGNTEAFF.